The 30 T cell receptor beta chains below all came from one sample that was sequenced in a study of spatial heterogeneity in lung cancer. Time point noted: sample taken at primary tumor resection. From tumor, nontumor lung or frozen PBMC, whole RNA was taken unsorted for sequencing. TCRdb called the 5' RACE reads again in MiXCR, with one record for every CDR3 protein. This sample has about 17,000 distinct CDR3 sequences, with roughly 23% found just once. The specimen comprised PBMCs, sampled at surgery. These receptors were obtained from a female donor with early-stage non-small cell lung cancer.

Judged by abundance, this clonotype is medium-sized. This sequence joins TRBV2 and TRBJ1-5, with D possibly matching TRBD1 (5 bases). The CDR3 length is 15 residues. CDR1 is SNHLY and CDR2 is FYNNEI in the germline V gene. V lost 6 bases, J lost 5 bases, and 17 bases lay in between. The CDR3 coding sequence is TGTGCCAGCAGGGGGATCGGGGGAACCGATCAGCCCCAGCATTTT. Translation: CASRGIGGTDQPQHF.

The sample holds many counts of this clonotype. The rearrangement links TRBV19 to TRBJ2-7; TRBD1 might be the D (6 bases). Per the germline V gene, CDR1 is LNHDA and CDR2 is SQIVND (reference sequence). Trimming removed 6 bases at V and 6 bases at J, with 15 bases between. The CDR3 loop spans 13 amino acids. CDR3 sequence (DNA): TGTGCCAGTAGCTATAACAGGGAGCGCGAGCAGTACTTC. Translating gives CASSYNREREQYF.

This clonotype came up once. One end of the junction fails to match germline, which may point to a read error. This chain connects TRBV10-3 to TRBJ2-2, with D uncertain. Germline CDR1 reads ENHRY; CDR2 reads SYGVKD. The CDR3 totals 12 residues. The CDR3 region is CAISDNTGELFF. The CDR3 DNA sequence: TGCGCCATCAGTGATAACACCGGGGAGCTGTTTTTT.

The rearrangement joins TRBV6-2 or TRBV6-3 to TRBJ2-2; no reliable D call. CDR1 is MNHEY, CDR2 SVGEGT, per germline. There are 16 residues in the CDR3. V lost 0 bases and J lost 0, with 8 bases in between. The CDR3 DNA reads TGTGCCAGCAGTTACTCGAGGCGGACGAACACCGGGGAGCTGTTTTTT. This translates into CASSYSRRTNTGELFF.

In this sample, this clonotype turned up many times. This rearrangement joins TRBV20-1 to TRBJ1-5; no definite D call. This CDR3 is built from 12 residues. Germline CDR1 reads DFQATT; CDR2 reads SNEGSKA (reference sequence). The V end was cut by 0 bases, the J end by 7 bases, with 7 bases between. CDR3 amino acids: CSAREGGQPQHF. DNA for the CDR3: TGCAGTGCTAGAGAGGGCGGGCAGCCCCAGCATTTT.

By sample share, this clonotype is medium-sized (0.01 to 0.1%). The chain combines TRBV19 with TRBJ2-1; possibly TRBD1 or TRBD2 for D (6 bases each). Deletions cut 3 bases from V and 0 bases from J, with 18 bases between. Germline V gene sequence: CDR1 LNHDA, CDR2 SQIVND (reference sequence). The CDR3 has 18 residues. The CDR3 spells CASSIYEWGALSYNEQFF. The DNA for the CDR3 is TGTGCCAGTAGTATCTATGAGTGGGGGGCTCTCTCCTACAATGAGCAGTTCTTC.

This clonotype was counted a single time. The V call is TRBV27, the J call TRBJ2-2, with TRBD2 identical over 13 bases. Germline V gene lookup returns CDR1 MNHEY and CDR2 SMNVEV (reference sequence). With V trimmed by 6 bases and J by 7 bases, 8 bases remained unmatched. The CDR3 spans 16 residues. The CDR3 loop is CASRQGLAGVGGELFF. The CDR3 DNA reads as TGTGCCAGCAGACAAGGACTAGCGGGAGTAGGCGGGGAGCTGTTTTTT.

Relative to its sample, this clonotype is medium-sized (0.01 to 0.1%). The chain links TRBV20-1 to TRBJ1-5; 8 bases line up with TRBD1. The CDR3 loop spans 15 amino acids. V shed 6 bases, J shed 4 bases, and the junction held 11 bases outside the gene matches. Germline V CDR1 and CDR2: DFQATT, SNEGSKA (reference sequence). The CDR3 sequence is CSALATDRANQPQHF. The CDR3 coding sequence is TGCAGTGCCCTAGCAACGGACAGGGCTAATCAGCCCCAGCATTTT.

Ten or more counts support this clonotype. This chain joins TRBV9 and TRBJ1-2; TRBD1 is a possible D gene (5 bases). The germline V and J ends were trimmed by 5 bases and 2 bases, with 10 bases remaining between them. The CDR3 consists of 13 residues. Germline CDR1 is SGDLS and CDR2 is YYNGEE. CDR3 loop: CASSLDRNYGYTF. Written as DNA, the CDR3 is TGTGCCAGCAGTTTAGACAGAAACTATGGCTACACCTTC.

This sequence joins TRBV4-2 and TRBJ2-2; D is unresolved. CDR3 length equals 11 residues. Germline V gene data show CDR1 as LGHNA and CDR2 as YNFKEQ. The germline V and J ends were trimmed by 8 bases and 5 bases, with 6 bases remaining between them. CDR3 coding DNA: TGTGCCAGCTCCGAGACCGGGGAGCTGTTTTTT. The encoded protein is CASSETGELFF.

The V call is TRBV7-9, the J call TRBJ2-7; TRBD2 might be the D (6 bases). Trimming removed 4 bases from V and 2 bases from J, with 6 bases in between. This CDR3 has 12 amino acids. The V gene's germline CDR1 is SEHNR and CDR2 FQNEAQ (reference sequence). The DNA of the CDR3 is TGTGCCAGCAGCTCGGGGGCCTACGAGCAGTACGTC. Translation gives CASSSGAYEQYV.

In this sample, this clonotype turned up many times. This rearrangement joins TRBV20-1 to TRBJ2-5; no firm D call. The CDR3 sequence is 15 residues long. Trimming took off 0 bases at V and 1 base at J, with 12 bases between the two ends. CDR1 is DFQATT, CDR2 SNEGSKA, per germline (reference sequence). The CDR3 DNA reads as TGCAGTGCTAGAGATGGGAACAGCCTCCAAGAGACCCAGTACTTC. This sequence encodes CSARDGNSLQETQYF.

This clonotype has ten or more counts. The chain recombines TRBV7-9 with TRBJ1-2; the match to TRBD1 covers 7 bases. The CDR3 contains 14 residues. In germline, CDR1 is SEHNR, CDR2 FQNEAQ (reference sequence). Germline trimming cut 6 bases from V and 4 bases from J; bases unmatched to any gene: 8. CDR3: CASRPGQTGYGYTF. The CDR3 DNA reads TGTGCCAGCAGACCGGGACAGACAGGCTATGGCTACACCTTC.

This clonotype came up many times. This chain connects TRBV12-3 or TRBV12-4 to TRBJ1-2, with D possibly being TRBD1 (5 bases). With 2 bases removed from V and 3 bases from J, the gap between germline ends came to 13 bases. This CDR3 is 15 amino acids long. The CDR3: CASSLFLGGDYGYTF. The CDR3 bases are TGTGCCAGCAGTTTATTCTTGGGGGGAGACTATGGCTACACCTTC.

This sequence joins TRBV6-2 or TRBV6-3 and TRBJ2-1; D is unresolved. The CDR3 has 15 amino acids. Germline CDR1 reads MNHEY; CDR2 reads SVGEGT. Trimming removed 6 bases at V and 2 bases at J, with 14 bases between. CDR3 region: CASSRPVSTYNEQFF. The DNA of the CDR3 is TGTGCCAGCAGCCGGCCGGTTTCCACCTACAATGAGCAGTTCTTC.

The table lists this clonotype with many counts. The chain employs TRBV12-3 or TRBV12-4 and TRBJ2-1; 8 bases fit TRBD1. CDR3 length: 15 amino acids. With V trimmed by 2 bases and J by 8 bases, 8 bases remained unmatched. DNA for the CDR3: TGTGCCAGCAGTTTAAGCCAGGGGGCAGATGATGAGCAGTTCTTC. Translating gives CASSLSQGADDEQFF.

The chain joins TRBV9 to TRBJ1-2, with 10 bases identical to TRBD1. Unmatched junction bases numbered 4, after V lost 0 bases and J lost 2 bases. The CDR3 totals 16 residues. Germline V lookup: CDR1 SGDLS, CDR2 YYNGEE. The CDR3 loop reads CASSVARDRGNYGYTF. Here the CDR3 DNA reads TGTGCCAGCAGCGTAGCCAGGGACAGGGGAAACTATGGCTACACCTTC.

This clonotype qualifies as medium-sized (0.01 to 0.1%). V and J are TRBV29-1 and TRBJ2-4; no reliable D call. The CDR3 covers 12 residues. Trimming cost V 2 bases and J 8 bases, with 10 bases left between them. Germline CDR1 reads SQVTM; CDR2 reads ANQGSEA. The CDR3 sequence is CSVEQERDIQYF. Written as DNA, the CDR3 is TGCAGCGTTGAACAAGAACGGGACATTCAGTACTTC.

A single count supports this clonotype. The rearrangement links TRBV7-9 to TRBJ2-2; D is undetermined. Germline V gene lookup returns CDR1 SEHNR and CDR2 FQNEAQ (reference sequence). The ends were cut back, 5 bases at V and 6 bases at J, with 10 bases in the middle. There are 13 residues in the CDR3. CDR3 DNA: TGTGCCAGCAGCGATGACCTGGCCGGGGAGCTGTTTTTT. Residues: CASSDDLAGELFF.

This clonotype was seen repeatedly, ten times or more. The chain is built from TRBV12-3 or TRBV12-4 and TRBJ2-3; D call uncertain. V gave up 6 bases and J gave up 2 bases, with 9 bases separating them. The CDR3 consists of 13 residues. The CDR3 coding sequence is TGTGCCAGCAGCAAAGGAGTCACAGATACGCAGTATTTT. Amino acids: CASSKGVTDTQYF.

This clonotype occurred many times. The chain joins TRBV12-3 or TRBV12-4 to TRBJ1-5, with D unresolved. This CDR3 is 16 amino acids long. Trimming cost V 5 bases and J 0 bases, with 14 bases left between them. CDR3 DNA sequence: TGTGCCAGCAGTCCCCGGGCAGCTAATAGCAATCAGCCCCAGCATTTT. Protein product: CASSPRAANSNQPQHF.

This clonotype is medium-sized within its sample. This chain uses TRBV6-2 or TRBV6-3 with TRBJ1-5, with D perhaps TRBD1 (6 bases). Trimming shortened V by 0 bases and J by 4 bases, and 10 bases separated the two germline ends. The CDR3 contains 15 residues. Germline V lookup: CDR1 MNHEY, CDR2 SVGEGT. The CDR3: CASSYSSRGNQPQHF. The CDR3 nucleotides read TGTGCCAGCAGTTACTCGTCCAGGGGTAATCAGCCCCAGCATTTT.

In its sample, this clonotype was seen many times. The V and J genes are TRBV27 and TRBJ2-1; a possible D gene is TRBD2 (6 bases). Deletions cut 6 bases from V and 5 bases from J, with 29 bases between. The CDR3 runs 19 residues. Germline V gives CDR1 MNHEY, CDR2 SMNVEV (reference sequence). The CDR3 loop reads CASRPLTPPWTWGDNEQFF. CDR3 nucleotides: TGTGCCAGCAGACCCTTAACCCCTCCGTGGACTTGGGGGGACAATGAGCAGTTCTTC.

This clonotype was seen many times. V usage is TRBV20-1 and J usage is TRBJ2-7; 7 bases match TRBD2. The ends lost 5 bases at V and 3 bases at J; junction bases unmatched: 10. This CDR3 spans 14 amino acids. From germline, CDR1 is DFQATT and CDR2 SNEGSKA (reference sequence). The CDR3 loop reads CSAPPGGRGYEQYF. CDR3 nucleotides: TGCAGTGCTCCACCGGGGGGTAGGGGCTACGAGCAGTACTTC.

This clonotype has at least ten counts. The chain uses TRBV28 and TRBJ1-5, with D unclear. CDR1 is MDHEN, CDR2 SYDVKM, per germline. V dropped 6 bases and J dropped 9 bases, with 6 bases sitting between them. This CDR3 contains 10 residues. CDR3 sequence reads: CASSRSPQHF. In DNA form, the CDR3 reads TGTGCCAGCAGCAGATCGCCCCAGCATTTT.

The sample holds many counts of this clonotype. This chain connects TRBV11-2 to TRBJ2-5; TRBD1 is a possible D gene (5 bases). V lost 5 bases and J lost 5, with 12 bases in between. The CDR3 runs 13 residues. Germline V lookup: CDR1 SGHAT, CDR2 FQNNGV. CDR3 sequence reads: CASSRQGPETQYF. The DNA of the CDR3 is TGTGCCAGCAGCCGCCAGGGTCCGGAGACCCAGTACTTC.

This clonotype was seen at least ten times. The chain couples TRBV10-3 to TRBJ2-1; a weak D match, TRBD2 (6 bases). Germline lookup yields CDR1 ENHRY and CDR2 SYGVKD. The CDR3 is 12 residues long. The V gene lost 11 bases and the J gene lost 6 bases, with 14 bases spanning the gap. CDR3 residues: CAAGPKGNEQFF. CDR3 sequence (DNA): TGTGCCGCGGGACCTAAGGGCAATGAGCAGTTCTTC.

At least ten counts were recorded for this clonotype. CDR3 sequence: CASSRGPLATDTQYF. For the CDR3, the DNA is TGTGCCAGCAGCAGAGGACCCCTCGCCACAGATACGCAGTATTTT. This sequence joins TRBV7-2 and TRBJ2-3; D unclear. The germline CDR1 and CDR2 sequences are SGHTA and FQGNSA. The CDR3 totals 15 residues. The V end lost 5 bases, the J end lost 2 bases, and 14 bases lay between the germline ends.

In this sample, this clonotype turned up a few times. The V call is TRBV3-1, the J call TRBJ2-1; D uncertain. Trimming took off 3 bases at V and 10 bases at J, with 7 bases between the two ends. From germline, CDR1 is LGHDT and CDR2 YNNKEL (reference sequence). This CDR3 region has 11 residues. The CDR3 DNA reads as TGTGCCAGCAGCCAGGCCGCGGAGCAGTTCTTC. Protein: CASSQAAEQFF.

The chain has TRBV10-3 and TRBJ2-1; 7 bases align to TRBD2. Per the germline V gene, CDR1 is ENHRY and CDR2 is SYGVKD. The CDR3 sequence is 17 residues long. V dropped 0 bases and J dropped 6; count of bases not matched to a gene: 11. The CDR3 region has the DNA TGTGCCATCAGTGAGTCGAAAGGGAGGGCCTATTCCAATGAGCAGTTCTTC. This encodes CAISESKGRAYSNEQFF.